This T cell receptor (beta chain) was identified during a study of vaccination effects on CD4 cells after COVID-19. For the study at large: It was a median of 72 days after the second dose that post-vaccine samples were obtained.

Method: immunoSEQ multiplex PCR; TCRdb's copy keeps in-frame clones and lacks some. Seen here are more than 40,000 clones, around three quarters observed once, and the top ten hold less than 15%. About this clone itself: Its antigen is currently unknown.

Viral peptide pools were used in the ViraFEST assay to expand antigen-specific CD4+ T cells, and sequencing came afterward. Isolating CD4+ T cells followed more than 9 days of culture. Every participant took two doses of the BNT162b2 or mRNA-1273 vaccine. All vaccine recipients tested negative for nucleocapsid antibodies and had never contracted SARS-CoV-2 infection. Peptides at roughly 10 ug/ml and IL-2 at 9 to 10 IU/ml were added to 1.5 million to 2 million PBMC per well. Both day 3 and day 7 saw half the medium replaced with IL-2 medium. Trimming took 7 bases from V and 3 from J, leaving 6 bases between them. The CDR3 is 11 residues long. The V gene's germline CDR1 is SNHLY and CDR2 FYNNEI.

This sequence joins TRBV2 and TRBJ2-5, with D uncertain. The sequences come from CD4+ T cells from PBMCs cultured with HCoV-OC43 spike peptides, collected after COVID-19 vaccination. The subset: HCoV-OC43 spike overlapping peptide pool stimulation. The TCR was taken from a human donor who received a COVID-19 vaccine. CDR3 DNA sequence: TGTGCCAGCAATAATAAAGAGACCCAGTACTTC. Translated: CASNNKETQYF.